This T cell receptor (beta chain) was recorded in a study of T cells in Graves' hyperthyroidism and ophthalmopathy. This clonotype appeared many times. There were TCR beta CDR3 regions amplified from RNA transcripts. The TCR CDR3 was amplified in a first-round RT-PCR using the HTBI primer set. TCRdb reprocessed the multiplex PCR reads via MiXCR and lists one record per CDR3 protein. The sample lists around 540,000 distinct CDR3 sequences, around 16% occurring once. CDR3 length equals 16 residues. Trimming left V 1 base short and J 3 bases short, with 13 bases between. Germline V gene sequence: CDR1 KGHDR, CDR2 SFDVKD.

The specimen sequenced was blood. The source of this sequence is a woman aged 25 to 45 with Graves' ophthalmopathy. The chain uses TRBV24-1 and TRBJ2-3; D may be TRBD1 (7 bases). The CDR3 spells CATSDLGGTATDTQYF. For the CDR3, the DNA is TGTGCCACCAGTGATTTAGGCGGGACAGCAACAGATACGCAGTATTTT.